The rows below give T cell receptor beta chains drawn from one sample of a study of control samples from healthy donors and cancer patients. The repertoire was sequenced with immunoSEQ multiplex PCR; TCRdb's copy has only in-frame clones and lacks some. The sample holds tens of thousands of clones, approximately 91% seen once. Sequenced material: blood. These TCRs come from a woman aged 55-69 years in good health. Both conserved end residues are part of each CDR3. Each record gives: clone size, J gene, D gene, CDR3 length, V gene, CDR3 DNA, CDR3 protein. A D gene is named only where the DNA matches it firmly. Clone size is given for some rows only: seen once, a few or many times, or a class if the clone is expanded.

>.|TRBJ1-6|TRBD1|15|TRBV7-6
TGTGCCAGCAGCGCCGGGACAGCATATAATTCACCCCTCCACTTT
CASSAGTAYNSPLHF
>.|TRBJ1-5|.|14|TRBV18
TGTGCCAGCTCACCCCTCGAGGGGATTCAGCCCCAGCATTTT
CASSPLEGIQPQHF
>.|TRBJ1-2|.|13|TRBV9
TGTGCCAGCAGCGTGGACGCTAACTATGGCTACACCTTC
CASSVDANYGYTF
>.|TRBJ1-1|.|12|TRBV5-8
TGTGCCAGCAGCAGGGGACGCTCGGAAGCTTTCTTT
CASSRGRSEAFF
>.|TRBJ1-1|.|15|TRBV18
TGTGCCAGCTCCCCATTGGGGTCTGGGGACACTGAAGCTTTCTTT
CASSPLGSGDTEAFF
>.|TRBJ2-3|.|15|TRBV19
TGTGCCAGTAGTATAGTACACAGCCGCACAGATACGCAGTATTTT
CASSIVHSRTDTQYF
>.|TRBJ2-2|TRBD2|20|TRBV9
TGTGCCAGCAGCGTAGGAGGACTAGCGGGGCTCCTCGCGAACACCGGGGAGCTGTTTTTT
CASSVGGLAGLLANTGELFF
>.|TRBJ1-2|.|15|TRBV7-9
TGTGCCAGCAGCTATCGAGGAAGGTCTAACTATGGCTACACCTTC
CASSYRGRSNYGYTF
>once|TRBJ2-5|.|12|TRBV6-5
TGTGCCAGCAGGGCTAGCGAGGAGACCCAGTACTTC
CASRASEETQYF
>.|TRBJ2-1|.|19|TRBV7-2
TGTGCCAGCAGCCCCGCCGTCCGCAACAGGGCCCGACCCTACAATGAGCAGTTCTTC
CASSPAVRNRARPYNEQFF
>.|TRBJ1-3|.|14|TRBV7-9
TGTGCCAGCAGCCCCCAAAGCTCTGGAAACACCATATATTTT
CASSPQSSGNTIYF
>.|TRBJ2-1|.|15|TRBV7-8
TGTGCCAGCAGCTTGAGACGGGGCAGGACCAATGAGCAGTTCTTC
CASSLRRGRTNEQFF
>.|TRBJ2-7|TRBD1|15|TRBV28
TGTGCCAGCAGCTCGTATCCGGGACAGGGGAACGAGCAGTACTTC
CASSSYPGQGNEQYF
>once|TRBJ1-4|.|14|TRBV6-2/TRBV6-3
TGTGCCAGCAGGTACAGGACGTCTAATGAAAAACTGTTTTTT
CASRYRTSNEKLFF
>.|TRBJ1-1|TRBD1|16|TRBV5-1
TGCGCCAGCAGCCTCGGGACAGGGGGTCTGAACACTGAAGCTTTCTTT
CASSLGTGGLNTEAFF
>.|TRBJ1-2|TRBD1|17|TRBV2
TGTGCCAGCAGCATCCGGGACAGGGGTAGTGGGTTATATGGCTACACCTTC
CASSIRDRGSGLYGYTF
>.|TRBJ1-6|.|16|TRBV28
TGTGCCAGCAGAATAGCCACGAGCTCCTATAATTCACCCCTCCACTTT
CASRIATSSYNSPLHF
>few|TRBJ2-1|.|15|TRBV19
TGTGCCAGTAGTATAGGGCCTGAGCCCTACAATGAGCAGTTCTTC
CASSIGPEPYNEQFF
>once|TRBJ2-7|.|16|TRBV27
TGTGCCAGCAGTTTATCTTCGGGGGGCGGTAGGTACGAGCAGTACTTC
CASSLSSGGGRYEQYF
>few|TRBJ1-2|.|12|TRBV5-6
TGTGCCAGCAGCTTGTGGGACTATGGCTACACCTTC
CASSLWDYGYTF
>.|TRBJ2-3|TRBD1|16|TRBV7-9
TGTGCCAGCAGCTTAATTCTCGGACAGGGCACAGATACGCAGTATTTT
CASSLILGQGTDTQYF
>few|TRBJ2-1|.|14|TRBV15
TGTGCCACCAGCAGAGCTTCCAAGGGGAAGAAACAGTTCTTC
CATSRASKGKKQFF
>.|TRBJ1-1|.|11|TRBV6-5
TGTGCCAGCCTAAGAAGCACTGAAGCTTTCTTT
CASLRSTEAFF
>.|TRBJ1-3|.|14|TRBV6-5
TGTGCCAGCACTTCGTCTCGGGGTTCAAACACCATATATTTT
CASTSSRGSNTIYF
>.|TRBJ2-1|TRBD2|14|TRBV6-5
TGTGCCAGCACTGGGACTATACTCTACAATGAGCAGTTCTTC
CASTGTILYNEQFF
>.|TRBJ1-6|.|15|TRBV5-5
TGTGCCAGCAGCTTGGCCGCTCAGGGAAATTCACCCCTCCACTTT
CASSLAAQGNSPLHF
>.|TRBJ1-2|.|13|TRBV10-3
TGTGCCATCAAGCTGGGGTTGGACTATGGCTACACCTTC
CAIKLGLDYGYTF
>few|TRBJ2-7|.|11|TRBV3-1/TRBV3-2
TGTGCCAGCAGCCAGGCATACGAGCAGTACTTC
CASSQAYEQYF
>.|TRBJ1-6|.|16|TRBV3-1/TRBV3-2
TGTGCCAGCAGCCAAGGGGGGGGGAGGGCCGACTCACCCCTCCACTTT
CASSQGGGRADSPLHF
>.|TRBJ2-1|TRBD1|19|TRBV2
TGTGCCAGCAGTGAGCCAACGGGACAGGGGGCCAATTCCTACAATGAGCAGTTCTTC
CASSEPTGQGANSYNEQFF
>few|TRBJ2-7|TRBD2|16|TRBV28
TGTGCCAGCAGTCTCAACCTAGCGGGTCTCTCCTACGAGCAGTACTTC
CASSLNLAGLSYEQYF
>.|TRBJ2-2|TRBD2|16|TRBV4-1
TGCGCCAGCAGCCCGGGCCGCGGGGGTTGGACCGGGGAGCTGTTTTTT
CASSPGRGGWTGELFF
>many|TRBJ2-3|TRBD2|14|TRBV18
TGTGCCAGCTCAGCAACTAGCGGCACAGATACGCAGTATTTT
CASSATSGTDTQYF
>few|TRBJ1-5|.|15|TRBV2
TGTGCCAGCAGAGGAGGGGGGTATAGCAATCAGCCCCAGCATTTT
CASRGGGYSNQPQHF
>.|TRBJ2-5|TRBD1|15|TRBV18
TGTGCCAGCTCACCAACGACAGGGGGGGGAGAGACCCAGTACTTC
CASSPTTGGGETQYF
>.|TRBJ1-6|TRBD1|14|TRBV6-5
TGTGCCAGCAGCCCAACAGGGGGCAGGCGACCCCTCCACTTT
CASSPTGGRRPLHF
>.|TRBJ2-3|.|18|TRBV28
TGTGCCAGCACTAATTCGTTATTAACAGGGCCTAGCACAGATACGCAGTATTTT
CASTNSLLTGPSTDTQYF
>.|TRBJ2-1|.|15|TRBV11-3
TGTGCCAGCAGCTTCGGAAGGCGCTCCTACAATGAGCAGTTCTTC
CASSFGRRSYNEQFF
>.|TRBJ2-3|TRBD2|16|TRBV7-2
TGTGCCAGCAGCTTAGGAGCGGGATTGTCCACAGATACGCAGTATTTT
CASSLGAGLSTDTQYF
>.|TRBJ2-2|TRBD1|14|TRBV5-1
TGCGCCAGCAGCCAGCGACAGGGCCCCGGGGAGCTGTTTTTT
CASSQRQGPGELFF
>.|TRBJ1-2|TRBD1|16|TRBV5-1
TGCGCCAGCAGCTTGGATGCGATGGGACAGGGGAGTGGCTACACCTTC
CASSLDAMGQGSGYTF
>.|TRBJ1-3|.|16|TRBV6-6
TGTGCCAGCAGTTACTTCGGGGATCTCTCTGGAAACACCATATATTTT
CASSYFGDLSGNTIYF
>.|TRBJ2-5|TRBD2|19|TRBV27
TGTGCCAGCACCGCTCTGGGCGGGAGGGCCGTTCGGGACCAAGAGACCCAGTACTTC
CASTALGGRAVRDQETQYF
>.|TRBJ2-1|.|13|TRBV28
TGTGCCAGCAGGATGCCGTTCTACAATGAGCAGTTCTTC
CASRMPFYNEQFF
>.|TRBJ1-2|.|16|TRBV4-1
TGCGCCAGCAGCCAAGATATGGGGGGGGACAACTATGGCTACACCTTC
CASSQDMGGDNYGYTF
>.|TRBJ1-1|.|14|TRBV2
TGTGCCAAAGCTTCACAGGGCTTGAACACTGAAGCTTTCTTT
CAKASQGLNTEAFF
>.|TRBJ1-5|TRBD1|14|TRBV18
TGTGCCAGCTCACCGACAGGGGACAATTTGCCCCAGCATTTT
CASSPTGDNLPQHF
>.|TRBJ1-1|.|13|TRBV28
TGTGCCAGCATCAATAATCCAGGCACTGAAGCTTTCTTT
CASINNPGTEAFF
>.|TRBJ1-3|.|15|TRBV7-2
TGTGCCAGCAGCTTAGTATCGGCGGCTGGAAACACCATATATTTT
CASSLVSAAGNTIYF
>.|TRBJ1-6|.|15|TRBV2
TGTGCCAGCAGTGATAGCAGGGGCCATAATTCACCCCTCCACTTT
CASSDSRGHNSPLHF